These 19 T cell receptor beta chains originate from one sample sequenced in a study. From the RT-PCR reads, TCRdb called clonotypes with MiXCR, one entry per CDR3 protein. The table has fewer than 800,000 distinct CDR3 sequences, 14% seen once. The material sequenced was memory CD4+ T cells from blood. The receptors derive from a female donor in good health, serving as a healthy control.

As to this clonotype: This sequence may be a read error, since a much larger clone differs from it by one base. This sequence joins TRBV5-1 and TRBJ2-2; D not certain. Per the germline V gene, CDR1 is SGHRS and CDR2 is YFSETQ. The V end was cut by 4 bases, the J end by 8 bases, with 18 bases between. CDR3 length: 15 amino acids. CDR3 protein: CASSPLVGGVGELFF. The CDR3 DNA reads TGCGCCAGCAGCCCGCTAGTTGGCGGTGTGGGGGAGCTGTTTTTT. The full variable domain, in which reference TRBV5-1 and TRBJ2-2 provide the parts outside the CDR3, is KAGVTQTPRYLIKTRGQQVTLSCSPISGHRSVSWYQQTPGQGLQFLFEYFSETQRNKGNFPGRFSGRQFSNSRSEMNVSTLELGDSALYLCASSPLVGGVGELFFGEGSRLTVL.

The chain employs TRBV24-1 and TRBJ1-2, with TRBD1 identical over 10 bases. Germline V gene sequence: CDR1 KGHDR, CDR2 SFDVKD. The CDR3 sequence is 16 residues long. J was trimmed by 3 bases and V by 5 bases; bases with no gene match: 8. Here the CDR3 reads CATSAGPGTGDYGYTF. The CDR3 DNA is TGTGCCACCAGTGCCGGGCCGGGGACAGGGGACTATGGCTACACCTTC.

The chain combines TRBV11-2 with TRBJ1-2; 7 bases match TRBD1. The germline CDR1 and CDR2 sequences are SGHAT and FQNNGV. The V and J ends lost 4 bases and 7 bases, in that order; junction bases with no gene match: 9. The CDR3 has 14 residues. The CDR3 loop is CASSSREGAGGYTF. CDR3 nucleotide sequence: TGTGCCAGCAGCTCCCGGGAGGGGGCTGGTGGCTACACCTTC.

The genes are TRBV24-1 and TRBJ1-2; the D is unclear. The CDR3 is made up of 11 amino acids. Germline lookup yields CDR1 KGHDR and CDR2 SFDVKD. Trimming removed 4 bases from V and 7 bases from J, with 6 bases in between. CDR3 in amino acids: CATSDGVGYTF. Written as DNA, the CDR3 is TGTGCCACCAGTGACGGGGTTGGCTACACCTTC.

At least ten counts were recorded for this clonotype. The V gene is TRBV20-1, the J gene TRBJ2-7, with D perhaps matching TRBD2 (5 bases). This CDR3 spans 14 amino acids. The V gene lost 3 bases and the J gene lost 0 bases, with 12 bases spanning the gap. In germline, CDR1 is DFQATT, CDR2 SNEGSKA (reference sequence). The CDR3 DNA reads TGCAGTGCTAGGGAGGACCGTTACTCCTACGAGCAGTACTTC. This translates into CSAREDRYSYEQYF.

This clonotype was seen a few times. One end of the junction is discordant with germline, which a read error may explain. This sequence joins TRBV7-7 and TRBJ2-3; D is unresolved. The CDR3 is 13 residues long. The germline V gene encodes CDR1 SSHAT and CDR2 FNYEAQ (reference sequence). The CDR3 protein is CASSPTRKDTQYF. The CDR3 DNA reads as TGTGCTAGCAGCCCGACCCGAAAAGATACGCAGTATTTT.

V and J are TRBV5-5 and TRBJ2-7; D remains ambiguous. Per germline, CDR1 SGHKS and CDR2 YYEKEE (reference sequence). The CDR3 has 12 residues. V was pared by 1 base and J by 12 bases, with 14 bases between. CDR3 residues: CASSLSAATWYF. The CDR3 nucleotides read TGTGCCAGCAGCTTGTCTGCAGCAACCTGGTACTTC.

The sample holds a few counts of this clonotype. This chain uses TRBV9 with TRBJ1-3; D gene ambiguous. The CDR3 spans 14 residues. The germline gives CDR1 SGDLS, CDR2 YYNGEE. With 0 bases removed from V and 10 bases from J, the gap between germline ends came to 14 bases. CDR3 nucleotide sequence: TGTGCCAGCAGCGTAGCTCTTCCGTCTTCGACCATATATTTT. Encoded protein: CASSVALPSSTIYF.

The chain employs TRBV20-1 and TRBJ2-3; 11 positions agree with TRBD1. After removal of 0 bases from V and 4 bases from J, the junction contained 6 bases not matched to a gene. There are 16 residues in the CDR3. Germline V CDR1 and CDR2: DFQATT, SNEGSKA (reference sequence). The CDR3 region has the DNA TGCAGTGCTAGAGATTTGCGGGACAGGGGGTCAGATACGCAGTATTTT. This encodes CSARDLRDRGSDTQYF.

This clonotype was seen many times. The chain employs TRBV29-1 and TRBJ1-1; TRBD1 aligns across 7 bases. Trimming removed 4 bases from V and 7 bases from J; junction bases left unmatched: 6. Germline V gene data show CDR1 as SQVTM and CDR2 as ANQGSEA. The CDR3 has 12 residues. DNA for the CDR3: TGCAGCGTTGCCCGACAGGGCAGTGAAGCTTTCTTT. Its protein product is CSVARQGSEAFF.

The genes are TRBV20-1 and TRBJ1-4, with TRBD1 identical over 11 bases. The CDR3 loop spans 14 amino acids. Germline V gene lookup returns CDR1 DFQATT and CDR2 SNEGSKA (reference sequence). V was pared by 4 bases and J by 8 bases, with 6 bases of the junction left unmatched. The CDR3, as DNA: TGCAGTGCTACAGATAGGACAGGGGGCGAAAAACTGTTTTTT. It encodes CSATDRTGGEKLFF.

This clonotype was seen ten or more times. The V and J genes are TRBV4-2 and TRBJ2-2; 10 bases match TRBD2. CDR1 is LGHNA, CDR2 YNFKEQ, per germline. This CDR3 region has 18 residues. The V and J ends lost 0 bases and 4 bases, in that order; junction bases with no gene match: 8. This CDR3 reads CASSQDPSGRASTGELFF. CDR3 sequence (DNA): TGTGCCAGCAGCCAAGATCCCAGCGGGAGGGCCTCCACCGGGGAGCTGTTTTTT.

Ten or more counts support this clonotype. V gene TRBV7-9 combines with J gene TRBJ1-6, with D unresolved. This CDR3 has 13 amino acids. Germline V gene data show CDR1 as SEHNR and CDR2 as FQNEAQ (reference sequence). The V and J ends lost 3 bases and 4 bases respectively, with 4 bases between them. In DNA form, the CDR3 reads TGTGCCAGCAGCTTGATGTATAATTCACCCCTCCACTTT. The encoded protein is CASSLMYNSPLHF.

This clonotype came up many times. V gene TRBV29-1 combines with J gene TRBJ2-5; 7 bases fit TRBD1. CDR1 SQVTM and CDR2 ANQGSEA come from the germline V gene. The trim removed 4 bases at V and 5 bases at J, leaving 13 bases unmatched. This CDR3 has 15 amino acids. Here the CDR3 reads CSVGGGTGVQETQYF. The CDR3 DNA is TGCAGCGTTGGGGGTGGAACAGGGGTTCAGGAGACCCAGTACTTC. Full variable domain (rest looked up from reference TRBV29-1 and TRBJ2-5): SAVISQKPSRDICQRGTSLTIQCQVDSQVTMMFWYRQQPGQSLTLIATANQGSEATYESGFVIDKFPISRPNLTFSTLTVSNMSPEDSSIYLCSVGGGTGVQETQYFGPGTRLLVL.

This clonotype has a handful of counts. The chain employs TRBV7-6 and TRBJ2-1, with 10 bases fitting TRBD2. The CDR3 runs to 14 residues. Germline CDR1 SGHVS, CDR2 FNYEAQ. With 6 bases clipped from V and 7 bases from J, the junction kept 6 bases outside the gene matches. CDR3 in amino acids: CASRGVAGGNEQFF. The CDR3 DNA reads TGTGCCAGCAGGGGGGTAGCGGGAGGTAATGAGCAGTTCTTC. Together with reference TRBV7-6 and TRBJ2-1, the CDR3 gives the full variable domain: GAGVSQSPRYKVTKRGQDVALRCDPISGHVSLYWYRQALGQGPEFLTYFNYEAQQDKSGLPNDRFSAERPEGSISTLTIQRTEQRDSAMYRCASRGVAGGNEQFFGPGTRLTVL.

The chain carries TRBV7-2 and TRBJ1-6; D perhaps matches TRBD1 (5 bases). The CDR3 loop spans 15 amino acids. Germline-derived CDR1 and CDR2 are SGHTA and FQGNSA. Trimming removed 6 bases at V and 8 bases at J, with 17 bases between. This chain's CDR3 is CASRSPGLADSPLHF. The CDR3 coding sequence is TGTGCCAGCAGATCACCGGGACTTGCTGATTCACCCCTCCACTTT.

This clonotype was detected many times. The chain recombines TRBV6-5 with TRBJ2-1; 7 bases align to TRBD1. The V gene end was trimmed by 2 bases and the J gene end by 6 bases; junction bases not matched to a gene: 13. The germline V gene encodes CDR1 MNHEY and CDR2 SVGAGI. This CDR3 is built from 17 residues. CDR3 nucleotide sequence: TGTGCCAGCAGTTACAATCACAGGGGAAGTGCCTCCAATGAGCAGTTCTTC. This translates into CASSYNHRGSASNEQFF.

V and J are TRBV6-6 and TRBJ1-1, with D unclear. The CDR3 spans 14 residues. The germline V gene encodes CDR1 MNHNY and CDR2 SVGAGI (reference sequence). With 2 bases removed from V and 5 bases from J, the gap between germline ends came to 12 bases. This chain's CDR3 is CASSYEASGTEAFF. The DNA of the CDR3 is TGTGCCAGCAGTTACGAGGCCTCAGGAACTGAAGCTTTCTTT.

The rearrangement joins TRBV3-1 to TRBJ2-2; D could derive from TRBD1 or TRBD2 (5 bases each). Trimming removed 3 bases from V and 2 bases from J, with 10 bases in between. Germline CDR1 is LGHDT and CDR2 is YNNKEL (reference sequence). This CDR3 is built from 15 residues. The CDR3 loop reads CASSHLGGNTGELFF. For the CDR3, the DNA is TGTGCCAGCAGCCATCTTGGGGGAAACACCGGGGAGCTGTTTTTT.